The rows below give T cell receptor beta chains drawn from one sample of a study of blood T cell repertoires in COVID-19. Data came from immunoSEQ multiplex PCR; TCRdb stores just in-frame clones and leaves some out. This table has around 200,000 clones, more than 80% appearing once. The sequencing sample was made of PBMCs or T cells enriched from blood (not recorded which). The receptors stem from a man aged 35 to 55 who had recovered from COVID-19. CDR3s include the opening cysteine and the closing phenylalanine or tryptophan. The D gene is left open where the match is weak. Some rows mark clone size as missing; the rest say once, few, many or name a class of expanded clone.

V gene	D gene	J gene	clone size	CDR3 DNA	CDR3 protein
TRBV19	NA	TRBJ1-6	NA	TGTGCCAGTAGTATTGGCAGCGAGTCACCCCTCCACTTT	CASSIGSESPLHF
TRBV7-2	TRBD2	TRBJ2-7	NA	TGTGCCAGCAGCTTAGAGGCGGGAGGGGTCTACGAGCAGTACTTC	CASSLEAGGVYEQYF
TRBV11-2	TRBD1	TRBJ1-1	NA	TGTGCCGGAAGGACAGGGCGAACTGAAGCTTTCTTT	CAGRTGRTEAFF
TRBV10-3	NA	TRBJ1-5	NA	TGTGCCATCAGCGCTGACACCAGCAATCAGCCCCAGCATTTT	CAISADTSNQPQHF
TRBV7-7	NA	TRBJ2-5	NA	TGTGCTAGCAGCTCCTTGAAGGACTTACAAGAGACCCAGTACTTC	CASSSLKDLQETQYF
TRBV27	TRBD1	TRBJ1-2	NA	TGTGCCAGCAGTGACCTACAGGGGACTGACTATGGCTACACCTTC	CASSDLQGTDYGYTF
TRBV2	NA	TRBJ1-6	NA	TGTGCCAGCAGCGAGATTCAACCTCATAATTCACCCCTCCACTTT	CASSEIQPHNSPLHF
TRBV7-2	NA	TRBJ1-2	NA	TGTGCCAGCAGCCCTACAAACAGCTATGGCTACACCTTC	CASSPTNSYGYTF
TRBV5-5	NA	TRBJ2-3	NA	TGTGCCAGCAGCTTTACTCGTTTGGCGGCAGATACGCAGTATTTT	CASSFTRLAADTQYF
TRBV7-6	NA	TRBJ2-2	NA	TGTGCCAGCAGCGCATCGACAGGGGAGGGGAACACCGGGGAGCTGTTTTTT	CASSASTGEGNTGELFF
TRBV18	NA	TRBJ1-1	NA	TGTGCCAGCTCACCACTCACGTGGGAGGAGAGCACTGAAGCTTTCTTT	CASSPLTWEESTEAFF
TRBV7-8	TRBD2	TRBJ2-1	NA	TGTGCCAGCAGCTCCATAAGGAGCGGGGGCCGAATCGGGCAGTTCTTC	CASSSIRSGGRIGQFF
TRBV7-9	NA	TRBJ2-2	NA	TGTGCCAGCAGGAATGACTACACCGGGGAGCTGTTTTTT	CASRNDYTGELFF
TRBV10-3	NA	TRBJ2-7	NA	TGTGCCATCAGCCAAACAGACAGCTCTCCCGCTACTGAGCAGTACTTC	CAISQTDSSPATEQYF
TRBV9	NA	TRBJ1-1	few	TGTGCCAGCAGCGGACGGACTTCTGAAGCTTTCTTT	CASSGRTSEAFF
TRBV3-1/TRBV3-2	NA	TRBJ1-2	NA	TGTGCCAGCAGCCAATCAGGGACAACCACTAACTATGGCTACACCTTC	CASSQSGTTTNYGYTF
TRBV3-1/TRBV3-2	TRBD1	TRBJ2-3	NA	TGTGCCAGCAGCCTACTCGGGACAGCGAGCACAGATACGCAGTATTTT	CASSLLGTASTDTQYF
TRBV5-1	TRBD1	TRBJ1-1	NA	TGCGCCAGCAGCTTGGGAGGGGGCGGCGGAGCTTTCTTT	CASSLGGGGGAFF
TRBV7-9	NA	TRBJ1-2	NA	TGTGCCAGCAGCTTCCCTCAGGACACGGTTTACTATGGCTACACCTTC	CASSFPQDTVYYGYTF
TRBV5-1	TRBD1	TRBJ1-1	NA	TGCGCCAGCAGCCCCATCTGGGACAGGGGGATAATGAACACTGAAGCTTTCTTT	CASSPIWDRGIMNTEAFF
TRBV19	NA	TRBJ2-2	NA	TGTGCCAGTAGTCCAGGCAGGACAGAGAACACCGGGGAGCTGTTTTTT	CASSPGRTENTGELFF
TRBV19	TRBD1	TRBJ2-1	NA	TGTGCCAGTAGTATTTGGGACAGAGACAATGAGCAGTTCTTC	CASSIWDRDNEQFF
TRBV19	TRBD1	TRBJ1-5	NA	TGTGCCAGTAGTCTCAAGACAGGGTGGGGGCAGCCCCAGCATTTT	CASSLKTGWGQPQHF
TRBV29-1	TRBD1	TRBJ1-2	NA	TGCAGCGTTCTCGGACAGGGAACGAATGGCTACACCTTC	CSVLGQGTNGYTF
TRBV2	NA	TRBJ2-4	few	TGTGCCAGCCGGGAAGGGAGCCTAGGAACCAAAAACATTCAGTACTTC	CASREGSLGTKNIQYF
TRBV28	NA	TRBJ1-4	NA	TGTGCCAGCAGTTTAACAGGGCGCGAAAAACTGTTTTTT	CASSLTGREKLFF
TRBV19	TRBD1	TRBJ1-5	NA	TGTGCCAGTAGTACCCTGACAGGGGGGGTGGTGCCCCAGCATTTT	CASSTLTGGVVPQHF
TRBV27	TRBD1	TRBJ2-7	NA	TGTGCCAGCAAGACAGGGAGCTACGAGCAGTACTTC	CASKTGSYEQYF
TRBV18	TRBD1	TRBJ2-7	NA	TGTGCCAGCTCATCTGGACAGGCCAACGAGCAGTACTTC	CASSSGQANEQYF
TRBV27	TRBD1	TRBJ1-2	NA	TGTGCCAGCAGGACAGTCAAGGACAGGGATCGAGCTAACTATGGCTACACCTTC	CASRTVKDRDRANYGYTF
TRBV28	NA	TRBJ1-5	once	TGTGCCAGCAGTTTTTCGGGGGGTAAGGGCAATCAGCCCCAGCATTTT	CASSFSGGKGNQPQHF
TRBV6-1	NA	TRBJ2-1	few	TGTGCCAGCAGTGAAGCAGGGAGCTCCTACAATGAGCAGTTCTTC	CASSEAGSSYNEQFF
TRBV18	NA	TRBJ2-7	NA	TGTGCCAGCTCACCACGCGGCAGGGGCGACGAGCAGTACTTC	CASSPRGRGDEQYF
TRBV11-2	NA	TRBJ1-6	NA	TGTGCCAGCAGCTTGGGCCGACAGGCCTCGTACCCCCTCCACTTT	CASSLGRQASYPLHF
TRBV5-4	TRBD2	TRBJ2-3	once	TGTGCCATAAATGGACTAGCGGGAGGCTCTAGCACAGATACGCAGTATTTT	CAINGLAGGSSTDTQYF
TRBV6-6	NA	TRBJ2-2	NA	TGTGCCAGCAGTCCCCCCAGGGCCGGGGAGCTGTTTTTT	CASSPPRAGELFF
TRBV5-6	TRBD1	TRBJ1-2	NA	TGTGCCAGCAGCGGGGTCGGGACAGACTATGGCTACACCTTC	CASSGVGTDYGYTF
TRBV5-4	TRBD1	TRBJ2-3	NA	TGTGCCAGCAGCGTGGGACAGGGGGTTGGCACAGATACGCAGTATTTT	CASSVGQGVGTDTQYF
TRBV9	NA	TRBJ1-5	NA	TGTGCCAGCAGCGAACAGGGTAAGGGCAATCAGCCCCAGCATTTT	CASSEQGKGNQPQHF
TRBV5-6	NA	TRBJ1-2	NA	TGTGCCAGCAGCTTGGGTGCGGGGGGCTACACCTTC	CASSLGAGGYTF
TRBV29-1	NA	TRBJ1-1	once	TGCAGCGTCCTTCCGTCGGGGGGACACACTGAAGCTTTCTTT	CSVLPSGGHTEAFF